This T cell receptor (beta chain) was sequenced for a study of blood T cell repertoires in COVID-19. Overall study context: Specimens from acute and convalescent COVID-19 originated in the United States, Italy and Spain. T cells, B-cell-depleted T cells, or PBMCs supplied cDNA or gDNA.

This clone was picked up one time. Methods used by the authors: Amplification from reference gene primers served as the basis for estimated nucleated cell counts. Produced via immunoSEQ multiplex PCR; TCRdb's table is partial and in-frame only. Clonal size and the V and J genes are those of that table, whereas D and trimming came from the DNA. Among under 300,000 clones listed, approximately 85% were seen once. V lost 4 bases and J 4 bases, leaving 6 bases between the germline ends. This CDR3 has 12 residues. Looked up from germline, CDR1 is LNHDA and CDR2 is SQIVND (reference sequence). The rearrangement uses TRBV19 and TRBJ2-3, with a weak D call TRBD1 (5 bases). This TCR came from a man over 45 with acute or convalescent COVID-19. The sample comprised peripheral blood. Here the CDR3 reads CASSTQADTQYF. CDR3 DNA sequence: TGTGCCAGTAGTACACAGGCAGATACGCAGTATTTT.